What follows are 17 T cell receptor beta chains derived from one specimen sequenced in a study of cytomegalovirus exposure and HLA in healthy donors. PCR involved 60 Vbeta and 13 Jbeta primers. TCRdb's table, derived via immunoSEQ multiplex PCR, lists solely in-frame clones and lacks some. The sample lists around 130,000 clones; around 77% were seen once. Sequenced input: PBMCs. Every receptor here comes from a woman aged 55-75 years in good health and CMV-seronegative.

The chain recombines TRBV7-3 with TRBJ1-1; 9 nucleotides align to TRBD1. CDR1 and CDR2 (germline): SGHTA, FQGTGA. CDR3 length: 14 amino acids. Losses at the gene ends were 4 bases for V and 4 bases for J; bases not matched to a gene: 4. The CDR3: CASSSQGAGTEAFF. For the CDR3, the DNA is TGTGCCAGCAGCTCACAGGGGGCAGGCACTGAAGCTTTCTTT.

The V and J genes are TRBV18 and TRBJ2-3, with a weak D call TRBD2 (6 bases). The CDR3 runs 15 residues. Per the germline V gene, CDR1 is KGHSH and CDR2 is LQKENI. V dropped 3 bases and J dropped 3 bases, with 13 bases sitting between them. The CDR3 loop is CASSPRLVSTDTQYF. CDR3 DNA: TGTGCCAGCTCACCTAGACTAGTATCGACAGATACGCAGTATTTT. Combining the CDR3 with reference TRBV18 and TRBJ2-3 gives the whole variable domain NAGVMQNPRHLVRRRGQEARLRCSPMKGHSHVYWYRQLPEEGLKFMVYLQKENIIDESGMPKERFSAEFPKEGPSILRIQQVVRGDSAAYFCASSPRLVSTDTQYFGPGTRLTVL.

The V and J genes are TRBV7-8 and TRBJ1-2, with TRBD1 matching over 9 bases. Germline CDR1 and CDR2: SGHVS and FQNEAQ. V lost 1 base and J lost 8; bases outside the gene matches: 2. This CDR3 region has 13 residues. CDR3 loop: CASSLGQGGGYTF. The CDR3 DNA follows: TGTGCCAGCAGCTTAGGACAGGGGGGGGGCTACACCTTC.

The chain combines TRBV28 with TRBJ1-2, with 7 bases identical to TRBD1. The J segment lost 8 bases and the V segment lost 3 bases, leaving 12 bases of the junction unmatched. Germline CDR1 reads MDHEN; CDR2 reads SYDVKM. The CDR3 covers 15 residues. CDR3 DNA sequence: TGTGCCAGCAGTTTCGGGACAGATAACCCTCGGGGCTACACCTTC. Protein: CASSFGTDNPRGYTF.

V gene TRBV7-2 combines with J gene TRBJ2-7; 9 positions match TRBD1. The CDR3 contains 15 residues. Trimming cost V 1 base and J 2 bases; bases outside gene matches: 3. Germline CDR1 reads SGHTA; CDR2 reads FQGNSA. In nucleotides, the CDR3 is TGTGCCAGCAGCTTAGTGGACAGGGGCCCCTACGAGCAGTACTTC. Translation: CASSLVDRGPYEQYF.

This clone was detected once. The V gene is TRBV5-1, the J gene TRBJ2-1; weak D call: TRBD2 (5 bases). Trimming cost V 7 bases and J 7 bases, with 15 bases left between them. CDR3 size: 13 residues. Per the germline V gene, CDR1 is SGHRS and CDR2 is YFSETQ. This CDR3 reads CASHGGQRNEQFF. Here the CDR3 DNA reads TGCGCCAGCCACGGTGGGCAGCGGAATGAGCAGTTCTTC.

This clone occurred a few times. This chain links TRBV30 with TRBJ1-5, with a tentative D call TRBD1 (6 bases). CDR1 and CDR2 (germline): GTSNPN, SVGIG (reference sequence). The V and J ends lost 3 bases and 0 bases respectively, with 18 bases between them. The CDR3 is 17 amino acids. The CDR3 coding sequence is TGTGCCTGGAGACCGACCGGGACACCGCATAGCAATCAGCCCCAGCATTTT. Its protein is CAWRPTGTPHSNQPQHF.

The chain is built from TRBV7-8 and TRBJ2-2; 7 nucleotides align to TRBD1. The CDR3 extends over 16 amino acids. Germline CDR1 reads SGHVS; CDR2 reads FQNEAQ. V was pared by 2 bases and J by 5 bases, with 8 bases of the junction left unmatched. The CDR3 region has the DNA TGTGCCAGCAGCTTACGAGGGGGCATAAAGACCGGGGAGCTGTTTTTT. Amino acid sequence: CASSLRGGIKTGELFF.

The chain links TRBV15 to TRBJ2-2; D gene unclear. CDR3 length: 15 residues. V lost 3 bases, J lost 1 base, and 9 bases lay in between. Germline V CDR1 and CDR2: LNHNV, YYDKDF (reference sequence). CDR3 sequence: CATSSQHKNTGELFF. CDR3 coding DNA: TGTGCCACCAGCAGCCAACATAAGAACACCGGGGAGCTGTTTTTT.

The chain links TRBV28 to TRBJ2-1; TRBD2 matches at 7 bases. The CDR3 loop spans 14 amino acids. CDR1 MDHEN and CDR2 SYDVKM come from the germline V gene. V gave up 3 bases and J gave up 11 bases; unmatched junction bases: 10. CDR3: CASSLITSALKQFF. In DNA form, the CDR3 reads TGTGCCAGCAGTTTGATTACTAGCGCCCTTAAGCAGTTCTTC.

V is TRBV11-2 and J is TRBJ1-1; D remains ambiguous. Germline CDR1 reads SGHAT; CDR2 reads FQNNGV. Trimming removed 6 bases at V and 3 bases at J, with 17 bases between. The CDR3 spans 15 residues. The CDR3 here is CASRPRTNGDTEAFF. DNA of the CDR3: TGTGCCAGCAGACCCCGTACTAACGGAGACACTGAAGCTTTCTTT. The variable domain in full, with the rest retrieved from reference TRBV11-2 and TRBJ1-1, is EAGVAQSPRYKIIEKRQSVAFWCNPISGHATLYWYQQILGQGPKLLIQFQNNGVVDDSQLPKDRFSAERLKGVDSTLKIQPAKLEDSAVYLCASRPRTNGDTEAFFGQGTRLTVV.

The chain is built from TRBV7-9 and TRBJ1-2, with 9 bases aligning to TRBD1. This CDR3 is 14 amino acids long. J gave up 8 bases and V 7 bases, and 11 bases lay outside the gene matches. Germline CDR1 is SEHNR and CDR2 is FQNEAQ (reference sequence). The CDR3 nucleotides read TGTGCCAGCATCCGAGGGGGACAGGGTGGCGGCTACACCTTC. It codes for CASIRGGQGGGYTF.

The chain carries TRBV7-8 and TRBJ2-7; TRBD2 matches at 14 bases. Germline loops: CDR1 SGHVS, CDR2 FQNEAQ. J was trimmed by 2 bases and V by 5 bases; bases with no gene match: 8. The CDR3 has 17 residues. In nucleotides, the CDR3 is TGTGCCAGCAGCATTGGGACTAGCGGGAGTCTGACCTACGAGCAGTACTTC. Translated: CASSIGTSGSLTYEQYF.

The genes are TRBV7-2 and TRBJ2-7, with a tentative D call TRBD1 (5 bases). The CDR3 runs 11 residues. CDR1 and CDR2 (germline): SGHTA, FQGNSA. Trimming removed 6 bases at V and 4 bases at J, with 7 bases between. As DNA, the CDR3 is TGTGCCAGCAGGCAGGGTTACGAGCAGTACTTC. It is translated as CASRQGYEQYF. Combining the CDR3 with reference TRBV7-2 and TRBJ2-7 gives the whole variable domain GAGVSQSPSNKVTEKGKDVELRCDPISGHTALYWYRQSLGQGLEFLIYFQGNSAPDKSGLPSDRFSAERTGGSVSTLTIQRTQQEDSAVYLCASRQGYEQYFGPGTRLTVT.

The chain recombines TRBV18 with TRBJ2-1; 12 bases agree with TRBD2. Germline CDR1 KGHSH, CDR2 LQKENI. CDR3 length equals 15 residues. Germline trimming cut 0 bases from V and 9 bases from J; bases unmatched to any gene: 3. The CDR3 DNA follows: TGTGCCAGCTCACCACCCGGGGGACTAGCGGGTGAGCAGTTCTTC. Its translation: CASSPPGGLAGEQFF.

The rearrangement links TRBV5-1 to TRBJ1-1, with TRBD1 matching over 8 bases. The CDR3 covers 13 residues. J gave up 2 bases and V 5 bases, and 2 bases lay outside the gene matches. The V gene's germline CDR1 is SGHRS and CDR2 YFSETQ. This CDR3 is CASRGQANTEAFF. As DNA, the CDR3 is TGCGCCAGCAGGGGACAGGCTAACACTGAAGCTTTCTTT.

The V call is TRBV5-1, the J call TRBJ2-3, with 11 bases that match TRBD1. Looked up from germline, CDR1 is SGHRS and CDR2 is YFSETQ. The CDR3 has 16 residues. J gave up 6 bases and V 6 bases, and 12 bases lay outside the gene matches. CDR3 nucleotide sequence: TGCGCCAGCACCCTGCTTGGGGACAGGGGGACGGATACGCAGTATTTT. Residues: CASTLLGDRGTDTQYF.